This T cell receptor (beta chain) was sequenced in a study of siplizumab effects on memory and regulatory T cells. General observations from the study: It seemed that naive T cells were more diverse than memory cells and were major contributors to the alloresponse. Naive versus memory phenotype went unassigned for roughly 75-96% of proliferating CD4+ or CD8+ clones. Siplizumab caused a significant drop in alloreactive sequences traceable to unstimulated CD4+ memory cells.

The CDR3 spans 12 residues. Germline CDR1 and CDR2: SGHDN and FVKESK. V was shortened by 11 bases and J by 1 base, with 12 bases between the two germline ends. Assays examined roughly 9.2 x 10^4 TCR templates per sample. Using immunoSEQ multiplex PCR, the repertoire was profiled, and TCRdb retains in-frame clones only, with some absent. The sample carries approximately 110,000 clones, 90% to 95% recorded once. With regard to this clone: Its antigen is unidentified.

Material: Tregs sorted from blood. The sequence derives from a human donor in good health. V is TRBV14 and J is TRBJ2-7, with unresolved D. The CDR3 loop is CAGKLRSYEQYF. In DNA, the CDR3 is TGTGCCGGTAAGCTCAGATCCTACGAGCAGTACTTC.